A selection of T cell receptor beta chains follows, all from one sample in a study of Ad26.COV2.S vaccination and SARS-CoV-2 variants. Libraries were prepared by immunoSEQ multiplex PCR; TCRdb keeps only in-frame clonotypes and omits some of them. The sample has 300,000 to 350,000 clones, around 90% seen once. The material was peripheral blood, obtained in a trial of Ad26.COV2.S vaccine versus placebo. These receptors were collected from a person aged 18-65 years who received the Ad26.COV2.S COVID-19 vaccine or a placebo. CDR3s include the opening cysteine and the closing phenylalanine or tryptophan. D genes are given only for firm matches. Rows may omit the clone size; those that give it use once, few, many or a size class.

j_call: TRBJ1-2
clone_size: NA
v_call: TRBV7-6
cdr3_length: 15
d_call: NA
cdr3_nt: TGTGCCAGCAGCTTATTGGGAGAGGATAACTATGGCTACACCTTC
cdr3_aa: CASSLLGEDNYGYTF

j_call: TRBJ2-5
clone_size: NA
v_call: TRBV4-1
cdr3_length: 14
d_call: TRBD1
cdr3_nt: TGCGCCAGCAGCCGAGGGACAGAACAAGAGACCCAGTACTTC
cdr3_aa: CASSRGTEQETQYF

j_call: TRBJ2-7
clone_size: NA
v_call: TRBV4-3
cdr3_length: 13
d_call: NA
cdr3_nt: TGCGCCAGCAGCGTCCGGGTGCCGTACGAGCAGTACTTC
cdr3_aa: CASSVRVPYEQYF

j_call: TRBJ1-2
clone_size: NA
v_call: TRBV18
cdr3_length: 15
d_call: NA
cdr3_nt: TGTGCCAGCTCACCATTACCCTTCGGGCAATCTGGCTACACCTTC
cdr3_aa: CASSPLPFGQSGYTF

j_call: TRBJ1-3
clone_size: NA
v_call: TRBV7-3
cdr3_length: 13
d_call: NA
cdr3_nt: TGTGCCAGCAGCTCAACCAGGGGAAACACCATATATTTT
cdr3_aa: CASSSTRGNTIYF

j_call: TRBJ2-3
clone_size: NA
v_call: TRBV5-1
cdr3_length: 14
d_call: TRBD2
cdr3_nt: TGCGCCAGCAGCTACCTAGCGGAGACAGATACGCAGTATTTT
cdr3_aa: CASSYLAETDTQYF

j_call: TRBJ1-2
clone_size: NA
v_call: TRBV12-3/TRBV12-4
cdr3_length: 11
d_call: NA
cdr3_nt: TGTGCCAGCAGTCTCCTAGAGGGCTACACCTTC
cdr3_aa: CASSLLEGYTF

j_call: TRBJ1-1
clone_size: NA
v_call: TRBV29-1
cdr3_length: 12
d_call: NA
cdr3_nt: TGCAGCGCCCCAAGGGTGGGGACTGAAGCTTTCTTT
cdr3_aa: CSAPRVGTEAFF

j_call: TRBJ2-1
clone_size: NA
v_call: TRBV4-3
cdr3_length: 13
d_call: NA
cdr3_nt: TGCGCCAGCAGCCAAGTTACTCACAATGAGCAGTTCTTC
cdr3_aa: CASSQVTHNEQFF

j_call: TRBJ2-2
clone_size: few
v_call: TRBV5-6
cdr3_length: 14
d_call: NA
cdr3_nt: TGTGCCAGCAGCTTACAGGGGAACACCGGGGAGCTGTTTTTT
cdr3_aa: CASSLQGNTGELFF

j_call: TRBJ2-5
clone_size: NA
v_call: TRBV7-8
cdr3_length: 14
d_call: TRBD2
cdr3_nt: TGTGCCAGCAGCCGGACTAGCGGAGCGTTGGCCCAGTACTTC
cdr3_aa: CASSRTSGALAQYF